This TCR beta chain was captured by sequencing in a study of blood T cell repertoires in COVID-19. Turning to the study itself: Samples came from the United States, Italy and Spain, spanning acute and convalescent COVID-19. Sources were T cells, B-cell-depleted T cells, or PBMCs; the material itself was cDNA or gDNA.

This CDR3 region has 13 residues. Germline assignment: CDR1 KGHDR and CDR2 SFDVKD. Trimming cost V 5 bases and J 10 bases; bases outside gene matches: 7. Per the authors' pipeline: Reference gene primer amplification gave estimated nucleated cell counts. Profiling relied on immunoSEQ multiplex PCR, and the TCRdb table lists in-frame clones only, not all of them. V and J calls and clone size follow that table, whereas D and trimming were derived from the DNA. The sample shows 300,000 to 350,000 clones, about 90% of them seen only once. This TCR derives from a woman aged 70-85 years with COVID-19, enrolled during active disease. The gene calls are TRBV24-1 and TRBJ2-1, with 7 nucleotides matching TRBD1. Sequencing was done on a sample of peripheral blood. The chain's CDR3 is CATSGQGGREQFF. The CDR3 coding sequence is TGTGCCACCAGTGGACAGGGCGGTAGAGAGCAGTTCTTC.